This TCR beta chain appears in the sequencing data of a study of T cells in Graves' hyperthyroidism and ophthalmopathy. The overall study: The authors collected peripheral blood at initial diagnosis, before any treatment.

At least 3 on the Clinical Activity Score was recorded for ophthalmopathy patients, who also had NOSPECS grade at least 4 and duration under 3 months. Isolation of PBMCs was performed on roughly 9 ml fresh peripheral blood. RNA transcripts gave rise to amplified TCR beta CDR3 regions. During a first-round RT-PCR of the TCR CDR3, the HTBI primer set was used. TCRdb ran MiXCR on the multiplex PCR reads and lists one entry per CDR3 protein. The table has hundreds of thousands of distinct CDR3 sequences, roughly 20% seen once. The CDR3 has 16 amino acids. The germline CDR1 and CDR2 sequences are SGHTA and FQGNSA. Deletions cut 2 bases from V and 1 base from J, with 14 bases between.

The sample taken for sequencing was blood. This clonotype was obtained from a man between 25 and 39 years old with Graves' ophthalmopathy. The genes are TRBV7-2 and TRBJ2-5, with no clear D. The CDR3 DNA is TGTGCCAGCAGCTTACGCTTCGGATTGCGCCAAGAGACCCAGTACTTC. This codes for CASSLRFGLRQETQYF.